Below are 2 T cell receptor beta chains sequenced from a single sample in a study of cytomegalovirus exposure and HLA in healthy donors. Clones were read by immunoSEQ multiplex PCR, and TCRdb kept only the in-frame ones, dropping some. This sample has roughly 100,000 clones, with 86% found just once. The sample comprised PBMCs. These receptors all stem from a woman aged 18-29 years in good health and CMV-seropositive.

The chain uses TRBV9 and TRBJ2-7, with 8 bases matching TRBD2. The CDR3 is 16 residues long. The germline V gene encodes CDR1 SGDLS and CDR2 YYNGEE. The junction had 13 bases not matched to a gene; V was cut back by 3 bases and J by 5 bases. CDR3 protein: CASSASGSDPSDEQYF. The CDR3 DNA follows: TGTGCCAGCAGCGCGAGCGGGAGCGATCCTTCGGACGAGCAGTACTTC.

The chain is built from TRBV2 and TRBJ1-2, with 9 bases matching TRBD1. The CDR3 has 14 residues. V was pared by 5 bases and J by 2 bases, with 3 bases of the junction left unmatched. Germline CDR1 SNHLY, CDR2 FYNNEI. CDR3 sequence reads: CASSPGTGNYGYTF. DNA for the CDR3: TGTGCCAGCAGTCCCGGGACAGGGAACTATGGCTACACCTTC.